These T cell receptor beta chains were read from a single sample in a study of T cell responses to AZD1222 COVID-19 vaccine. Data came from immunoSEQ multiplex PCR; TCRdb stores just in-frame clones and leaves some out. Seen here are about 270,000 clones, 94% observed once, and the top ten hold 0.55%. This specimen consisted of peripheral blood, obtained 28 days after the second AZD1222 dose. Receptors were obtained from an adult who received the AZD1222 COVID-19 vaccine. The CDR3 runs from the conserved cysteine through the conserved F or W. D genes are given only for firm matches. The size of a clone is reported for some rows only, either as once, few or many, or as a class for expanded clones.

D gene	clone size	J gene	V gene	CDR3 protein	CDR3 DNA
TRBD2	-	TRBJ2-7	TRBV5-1	CASSLERDGSYEQYF	TGCGCCAGCAGCTTGGAGCGGGACGGGTCCTACGAGCAGTACTTC
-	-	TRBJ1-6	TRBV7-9	CASSLIWGHGAESPLHF	TGTGCCAGCAGCTTGATATGGGGACATGGGGCCGAATCACCCCTCCACTTT
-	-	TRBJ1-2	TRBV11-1	CASSPTTDYYGYTF	TGTGCCAGCAGCCCCACGACAGACTACTATGGCTACACCTTC
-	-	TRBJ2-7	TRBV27	CASSSPGTEQYF	TGTGCCAGCAGTTCCCCAGGGACCGAGCAGTACTTC
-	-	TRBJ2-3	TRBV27	CASTQGRSGDTQYF	TGTGCCAGCACCCAAGGTCGGAGTGGGGATACGCAGTATTTT
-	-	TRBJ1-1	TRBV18	CASSARMNTEAFF	TGTGCCAGCTCGGCTCGAATGAACACTGAAGCTTTCTTT
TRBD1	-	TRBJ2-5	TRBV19	CASSLPGTGTQETQYF	TGTGCCAGTAGTTTACCCGGGACAGGGACCCAAGAGACCCAGTACTTC
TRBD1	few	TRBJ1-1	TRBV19	CASSIDRGRTEAFF	TGTGCCAGTAGTATAGACAGGGGGAGGACTGAAGCTTTCTTT
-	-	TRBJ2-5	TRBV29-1	CSAPFQGKTQYF	TGCAGCGCACCGTTTCAGGGGAAGACCCAGTACTTC
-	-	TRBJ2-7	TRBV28	CASSLNRVYEQYF	TGTGCCAGCAGCCTCAACAGGGTCTACGAGCAGTACTTC
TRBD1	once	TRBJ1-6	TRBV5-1	CASSPGQSGSPLHF	TGCGCCAGCAGCCCGGGACAGTCAGGATCACCCCTCCACTTT
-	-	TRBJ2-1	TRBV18	CASSPPVGAKFF	TGTGCCAGCTCACCACCGGTCGGGGCGAAGTTCTTC
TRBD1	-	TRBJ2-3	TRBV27	CASSLEPGQGRYTQYF	TGTGCCAGCAGTCTTGAGCCGGGACAGGGGCGGTATACGCAGTATTTT
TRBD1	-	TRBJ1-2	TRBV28	CASSSPGTDLLGGYTF	TGTGCCAGCAGTTCGCCCGGGACAGATCTTTTAGGGGGCTACACCTTC
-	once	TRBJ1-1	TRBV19	CASSNRTAEAPMNTEAFF	TGTGCCAGTAGTAACCGGACAGCCGAGGCCCCTATGAACACTGAAGCTTTCTTT
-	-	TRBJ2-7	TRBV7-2	CASRLASGGPFYEQYF	TGTGCCAGCAGATTGGCCTCGGGCGGGCCATTCTACGAGCAGTACTTC
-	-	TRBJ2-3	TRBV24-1	CATSAGDTDTQYF	TGTGCCACCAGTGCAGGAGACACAGATACGCAGTATTTT
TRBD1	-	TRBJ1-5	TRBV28	CASSSRRGGTGGSNQPQHF	TGTGCCAGCAGCTCAAGGCGCGGGGGCACAGGGGGAAGCAATCAGCCCCAGCATTTT
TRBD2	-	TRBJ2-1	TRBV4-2	CASSQRGGSYNEQFF	TGTGCCAGCAGCCAGCGGGGGGGCTCCTACAATGAGCAGTTCTTC
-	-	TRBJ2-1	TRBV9	CASSVGPGSYNEQFF	TGTGCCAGCAGCGTAGGGCCAGGGAGTTACAATGAGCAGTTCTTC
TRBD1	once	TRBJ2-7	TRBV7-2	CASSPTTWTGGIYEQYF	TGTGCCAGCAGCCCCACAACTTGGACAGGGGGAATCTACGAGCAGTACTTC
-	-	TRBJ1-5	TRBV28	CASSGQGGLNQPQHF	TGTGCCAGCAGTGGGCAGGGAGGGCTCAATCAGCCCCAGCATTTT
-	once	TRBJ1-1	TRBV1	CTSSQGRTNTEAFF	TGCACCAGCAGCCAGGGACGGACAAACACTGAAGCTTTCTTT
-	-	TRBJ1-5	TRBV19	CASSTLGGQPQHF	TGTGCCAGTAGTACCCTCGGGGGTCAGCCCCAGCATTTT
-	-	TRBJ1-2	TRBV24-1	CATSDERFGYGYTF	TGTGCCACCAGTGATGAGCGGTTTGGCTATGGCTACACCTTC
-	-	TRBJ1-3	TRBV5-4	CASSLPGSSGNTIYF	TGTGCCAGCAGCTTGCCGGGGAGCTCTGGAAACACCATATATTTT
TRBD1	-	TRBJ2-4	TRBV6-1	CASSEWDRGDRYF	TGTGCCAGCAGTGAATGGGACAGGGGAGATCGGTACTTC
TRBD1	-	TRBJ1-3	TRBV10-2	CASARTGGSGNTIYF	TGCGCCAGCGCGCGGACAGGAGGCTCTGGAAACACCATATATTTT
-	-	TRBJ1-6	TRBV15	CATSRGRASSYNSPLHF	TGTGCCACCAGCAGGGGCAGGGCGAGCTCCTATAATTCACCCCTCCACTTT
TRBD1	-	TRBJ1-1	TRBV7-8	CASSSGRGSNTEAFF	TGTGCCAGCAGCTCCGGCAGGGGGTCGAACACTGAAGCTTTCTTT
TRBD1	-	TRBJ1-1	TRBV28	CASRPDRVMNTEAFF	TGTGCCAGCAGACCAGACAGGGTCATGAACACTGAAGCTTTCTTT
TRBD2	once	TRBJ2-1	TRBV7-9	CASRAGLAEGEQFF	TGTGCCAGCAGGGCGGGACTAGCGGAGGGTGAGCAGTTCTTC
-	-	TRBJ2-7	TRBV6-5	CASRPTGSYEQYF	TGTGCCAGCAGGCCGACAGGTTCCTACGAGCAGTACTTC
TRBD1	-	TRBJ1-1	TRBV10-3	CAISEGQGQNTEAFF	TGTGCCATCAGTGAGGGACAGGGTCAGAACACTGAAGCTTTCTTT
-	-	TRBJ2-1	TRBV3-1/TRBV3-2	CASSQEGHNEQFF	TGTGCCAGCAGCCAAGAAGGACACAATGAGCAGTTCTTC
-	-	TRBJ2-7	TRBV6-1	CASSDLSGSHTYEQYF	TGTGCCAGCAGTGACCTTTCCGGGAGCCACACCTACGAGCAGTACTTC
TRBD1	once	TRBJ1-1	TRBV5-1	CASSPDRGELSAFF	TGCGCCAGCAGCCCCGACAGGGGAGAACTTTCGGCTTTCTTT
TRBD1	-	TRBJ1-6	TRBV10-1	CASPYRDSNNSPLHF	TGCGCCAGCCCCTATCGGGACAGCAATAATTCACCCCTCCACTTT
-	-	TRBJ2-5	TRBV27	CASRAGIMGETQYF	TGTGCCAGCAGGGCAGGGATCATGGGAGAGACCCAGTACTTC
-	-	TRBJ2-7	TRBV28	CASSPRGRSSYGQYF	TGTGCCAGCAGTCCTCGGGGGAGGAGCTCCTACGGGCAGTACTTC
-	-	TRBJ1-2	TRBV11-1	CASSSGGRRGSVGYTF	TGTGCCAGCAGCTCAGGCGGTCGGAGGGGATCAGTTGGCTACACCTTC
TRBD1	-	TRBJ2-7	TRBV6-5	CASKMDRAIYEQYF	TGTGCCAGCAAGATGGACAGGGCTATCTACGAGCAGTACTTC
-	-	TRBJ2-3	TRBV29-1	CSVDSGADTQYF	TGCAGCGTTGATAGTGGGGCAGATACGCAGTATTTT
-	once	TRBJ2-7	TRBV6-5	CASSYSPTASYEQYF	TGTGCCAGCAGTTACTCCCCGACAGCCTCCTACGAGCAGTACTTC